A selection of T cell receptor beta chains follows, all from one sample in a study of monozygotic twins with inflammatory bowel disease. TCRdb reprocessed the 5' RACE reads and keeps a single row for each CDR3 protein, giving no DNA. The sample has about 380,000 distinct CDR3 sequences. The sequencing input was blood. All receptors come from a human donor with ulcerative colitis or Crohn's disease, or a healthy co-twin of an affected twin (not recorded which). The CDR3 runs from the conserved cysteine through the conserved F or W. Fields, in order: V gene, J gene, CDR3 protein.

TRBV20-1	TRBJ2-3	CSARDSNLEGADTQYF
TRBV19	TRBJ1-6	CASKLDRGHSPLHF
TRBV7-3	TRBJ2-3	CASSLTGLDTQYF
TRBV12-3/TRBV12-4	TRBJ2-3	CASRLLAGVGDTQYF
TRBV18	TRBJ2-7	CASSPSPGGQGAFYEQYF
TRBV5-6	TRBJ2-7	CASSPRQGKVYEQYF
TRBV29-1	TRBJ2-2	CSVEEGGNGELFF
TRBV19	TRBJ1-1	CASTPKAGPNTEAFF
TRBV2	TRBJ2-5	CARDGRVEIDRGQETQYF
TRBV12-3/TRBV12-4	TRBJ2-3	CASSFSGTQYF
TRBV28	TRBJ2-7	CASSRPDRVPYEQYF
TRBV7-2	TRBJ1-6	CASSPRSHPNSPLHF
TRBV7-9	TRBJ1-4	CASSLVGVQNEKLFF
TRBV7-8	TRBJ2-1	CASGKWQGPTYNEQFF
TRBV6-1	TRBJ2-4	CASTPGPLPLLYF
TRBV6-1	TRBJ1-2	CASSFGQGMDDGYTF